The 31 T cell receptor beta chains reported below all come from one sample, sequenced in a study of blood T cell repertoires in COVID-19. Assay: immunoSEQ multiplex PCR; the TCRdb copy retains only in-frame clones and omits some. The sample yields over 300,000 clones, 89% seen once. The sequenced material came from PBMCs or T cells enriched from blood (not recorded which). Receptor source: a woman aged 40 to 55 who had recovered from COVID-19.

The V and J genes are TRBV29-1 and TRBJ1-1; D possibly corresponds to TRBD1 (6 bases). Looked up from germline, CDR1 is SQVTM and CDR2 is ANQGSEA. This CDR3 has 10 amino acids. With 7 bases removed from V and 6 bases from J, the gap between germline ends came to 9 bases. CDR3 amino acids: CSAGTSEAFF. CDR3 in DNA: TGCAGCGCAGGGACATCTGAAGCTTTCTTT.

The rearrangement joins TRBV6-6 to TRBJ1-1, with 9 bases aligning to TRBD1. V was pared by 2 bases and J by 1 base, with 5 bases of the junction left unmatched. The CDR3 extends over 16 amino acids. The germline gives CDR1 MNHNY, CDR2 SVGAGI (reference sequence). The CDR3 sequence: CASSYLATGGNTEAFF. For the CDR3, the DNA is TGTGCCAGCAGTTACCTTGCGACAGGGGGGAACACTGAAGCTTTCTTT.

For the CDR3, the DNA is TGTGCCAGCAGTGAAGTTCAGGCTGTTGGGGGCTACACCTTC. This encodes CASSEVQAVGGYTF. V gene TRBV6-1 combines with J gene TRBJ1-2; no definite D call. CDR1 is MNHNS, CDR2 SASEGT, per germline. Trimming took 1 base from V and 8 from J, leaving 14 bases between them. The CDR3 contains 14 residues.

The CDR3 region is CASSVGSGQGVKAFF. The CDR3, as DNA: TGTGCCAGCAGCGTAGGTTCGGGACAGGGTGTAAAAGCTTTCTTT. The rearrangement uses TRBV9 and TRBJ1-1; 9 bases line up with TRBD1. Per the germline V gene, CDR1 is SGDLS and CDR2 is YYNGEE. V trimming: 0 bases; J trimming: 9 bases; junction bases outside the gene matches: 9. This CDR3 contains 15 residues.

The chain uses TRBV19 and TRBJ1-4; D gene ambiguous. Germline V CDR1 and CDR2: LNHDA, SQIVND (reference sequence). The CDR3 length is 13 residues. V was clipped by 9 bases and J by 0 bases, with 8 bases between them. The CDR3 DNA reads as TGTGCCAGCGGACTCGCAACTAATGAAAAACTGTTTTTT. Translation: CASGLATNEKLFF.

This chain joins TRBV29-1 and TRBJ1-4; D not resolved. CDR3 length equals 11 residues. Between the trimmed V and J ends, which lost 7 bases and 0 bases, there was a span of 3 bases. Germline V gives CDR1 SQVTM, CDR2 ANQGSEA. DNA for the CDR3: TGCAGCGGTACAACTAATGAAAAACTGTTTTTT. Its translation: CSGTTNEKLFF.

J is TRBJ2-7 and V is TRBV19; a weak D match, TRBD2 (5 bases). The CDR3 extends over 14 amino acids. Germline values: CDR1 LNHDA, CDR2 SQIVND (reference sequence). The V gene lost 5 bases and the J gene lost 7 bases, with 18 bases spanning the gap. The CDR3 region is CASSSNIRGNEQYF. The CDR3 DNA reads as TGTGCCAGTAGTTCGAACATTCGAGGGAATGAGCAGTACTTC.

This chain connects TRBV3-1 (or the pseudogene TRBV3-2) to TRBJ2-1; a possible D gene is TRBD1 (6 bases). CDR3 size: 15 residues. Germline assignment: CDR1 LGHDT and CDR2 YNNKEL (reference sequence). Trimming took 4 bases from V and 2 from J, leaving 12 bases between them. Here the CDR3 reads CASSLEGQPYNEQFF. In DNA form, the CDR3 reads TGTGCCAGCAGCCTTGAGGGACAACCCTACAATGAGCAGTTCTTC.

The CDR3 bases are TGTGCCAGCAGCTTAGACAGATTTACTGAAGCTTTCTTT. Residues: CASSLDRFTEAFF. This sequence joins TRBV5-4 and TRBJ1-1, with D possibly matching TRBD1 (5 bases). Germline-derived CDR1 and CDR2 are SGHNT and YYREEE (reference sequence). This CDR3 is built from 13 residues. V dropped 2 bases and J dropped 5 bases, with 10 bases sitting between them.

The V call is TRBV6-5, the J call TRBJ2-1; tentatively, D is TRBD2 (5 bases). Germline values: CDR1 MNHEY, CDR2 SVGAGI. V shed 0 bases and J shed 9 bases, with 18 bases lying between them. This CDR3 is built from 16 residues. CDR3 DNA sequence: TGTGCCAGCAGTTACTCAGCGGATGGACTTTATGGTGAGCAGTTCTTC. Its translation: CASSYSADGLYGEQFF.

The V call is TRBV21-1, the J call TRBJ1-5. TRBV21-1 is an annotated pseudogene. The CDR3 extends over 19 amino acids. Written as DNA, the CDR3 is TGTGCCAGCGGACGGGGTGAACTGACCCAAATAAAGAGCAATCAGCCCCAGCATTTT. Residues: CASGRGELTQIKSNQPQHF.

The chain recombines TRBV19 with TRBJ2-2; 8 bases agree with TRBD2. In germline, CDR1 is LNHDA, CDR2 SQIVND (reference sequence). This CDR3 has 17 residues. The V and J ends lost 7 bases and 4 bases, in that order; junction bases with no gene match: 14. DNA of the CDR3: TGTGCCAGTACTCCCGCGGGGACTAGTAGTCCCACCGGGGAGCTGTTTTTT. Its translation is CASTPAGTSSPTGELFF. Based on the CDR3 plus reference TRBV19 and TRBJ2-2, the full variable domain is DGGITQSPKYLFRKEGQNVTLSCEQNLNHDAMYWYRQDPGQGLRLIYYSQIVNDFQKGDIAEGYSVSREKKESFPLTVTSAQKNPTAFYLCASTPAGTSSPTGELFFGEGSRLTVL.

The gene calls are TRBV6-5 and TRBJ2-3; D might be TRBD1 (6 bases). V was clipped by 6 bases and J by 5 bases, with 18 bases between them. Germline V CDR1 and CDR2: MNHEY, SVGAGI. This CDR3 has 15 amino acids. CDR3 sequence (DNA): TGTGCCAGCAGGCCCCGAAGGGGGACGGGAGATACGCAGTATTTT. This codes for CASRPRRGTGDTQYF.

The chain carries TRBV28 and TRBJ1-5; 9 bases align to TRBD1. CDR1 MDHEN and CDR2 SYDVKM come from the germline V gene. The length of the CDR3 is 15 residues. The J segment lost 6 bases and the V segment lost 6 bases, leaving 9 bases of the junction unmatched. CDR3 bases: TGTGCCAGCAGCGAGCACAGGGGGCAGTTTCAGCCCCAGCATTTT. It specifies CASSEHRGQFQPQHF.

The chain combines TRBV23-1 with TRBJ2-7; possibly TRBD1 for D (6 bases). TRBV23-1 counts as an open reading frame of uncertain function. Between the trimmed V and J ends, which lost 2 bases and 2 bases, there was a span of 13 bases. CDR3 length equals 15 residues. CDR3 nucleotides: TGCGCCAGCAGTCAAAAACAGGGCCGAACCTACGAGCAGTACTTC. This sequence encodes CASSQKQGRTYEQYF.

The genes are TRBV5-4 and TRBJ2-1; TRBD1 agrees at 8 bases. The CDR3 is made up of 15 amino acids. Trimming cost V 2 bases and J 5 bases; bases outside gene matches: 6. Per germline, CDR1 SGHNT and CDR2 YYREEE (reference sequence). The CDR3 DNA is TGTGCCAGCAGCTTAATGACAGGGGAAAACAATGAGCAGTTCTTC. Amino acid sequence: CASSLMTGENNEQFF.

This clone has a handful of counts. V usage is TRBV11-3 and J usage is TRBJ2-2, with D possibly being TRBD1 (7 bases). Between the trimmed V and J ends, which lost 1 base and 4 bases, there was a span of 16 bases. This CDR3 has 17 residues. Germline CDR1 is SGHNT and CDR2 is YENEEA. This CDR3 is CASSLGRDSRSTGELFF. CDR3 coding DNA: TGTGCCAGCAGCTTAGGGAGGGACAGCCGGAGCACCGGGGAGCTGTTTTTT.

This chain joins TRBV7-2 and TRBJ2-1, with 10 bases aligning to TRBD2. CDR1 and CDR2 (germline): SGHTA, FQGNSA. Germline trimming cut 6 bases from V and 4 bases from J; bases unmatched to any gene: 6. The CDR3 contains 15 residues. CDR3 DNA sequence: TGTGCCAGCAGTTTACTAGCGGGACGATACAATGAGCAGTTCTTC. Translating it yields CASSLLAGRYNEQFF.

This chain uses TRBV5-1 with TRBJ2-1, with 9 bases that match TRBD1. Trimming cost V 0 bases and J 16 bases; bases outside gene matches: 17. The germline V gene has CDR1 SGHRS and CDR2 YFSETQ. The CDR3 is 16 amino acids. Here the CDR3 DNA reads TGCGCCAGCAGCTTGGCGACTCCGGGACAGGGTCATGCGGGCTTCTTC. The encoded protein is CASSLATPGQGHAGFF.

The CDR3 spells CASSPQGGDRYEQYF. As DNA, the CDR3 is TGTGCCAGCAGCCCCCAGGGGGGAGATAGGTACGAGCAGTACTTC. This chain links TRBV9 with TRBJ2-7; D may be TRBD1 (7 bases). Germline CDR1 reads SGDLS; CDR2 reads YYNGEE. CDR3 size: 15 residues. Between the trimmed V and J ends, which lost 4 bases and 4 bases, there was a span of 18 bases.

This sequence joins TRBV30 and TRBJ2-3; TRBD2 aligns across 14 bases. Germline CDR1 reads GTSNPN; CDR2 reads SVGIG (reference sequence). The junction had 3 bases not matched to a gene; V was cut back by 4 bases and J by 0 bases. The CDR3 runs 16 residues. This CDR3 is CAWTGTSGSSTDTQYF. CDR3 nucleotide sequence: TGTGCCTGGACCGGGACTAGCGGGAGTAGCACAGATACGCAGTATTTT.

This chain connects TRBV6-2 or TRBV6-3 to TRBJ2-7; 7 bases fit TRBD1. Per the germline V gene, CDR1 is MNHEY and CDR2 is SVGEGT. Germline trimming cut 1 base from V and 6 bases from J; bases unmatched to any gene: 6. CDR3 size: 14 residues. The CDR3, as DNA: TGTGCCAGCAGTTACTTGGACAGGACAAGCGAGCAGTACTTC. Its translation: CASSYLDRTSEQYF.

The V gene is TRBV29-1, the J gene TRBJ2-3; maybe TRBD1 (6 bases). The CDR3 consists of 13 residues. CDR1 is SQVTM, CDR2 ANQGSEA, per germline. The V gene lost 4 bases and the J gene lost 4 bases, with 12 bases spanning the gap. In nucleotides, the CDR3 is TGCAGCGTTGTCCGACAGGTCGCAGATACGCAGTATTTT. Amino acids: CSVVRQVADTQYF.

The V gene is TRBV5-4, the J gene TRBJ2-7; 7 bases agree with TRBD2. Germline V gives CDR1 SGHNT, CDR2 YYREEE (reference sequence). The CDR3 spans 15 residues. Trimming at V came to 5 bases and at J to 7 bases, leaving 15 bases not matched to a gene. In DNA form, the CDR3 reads TGTGCCAGCAGTCCCCTCACTTCGGGAGCGGGGGAGCAGTACTTC. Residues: CASSPLTSGAGEQYF.

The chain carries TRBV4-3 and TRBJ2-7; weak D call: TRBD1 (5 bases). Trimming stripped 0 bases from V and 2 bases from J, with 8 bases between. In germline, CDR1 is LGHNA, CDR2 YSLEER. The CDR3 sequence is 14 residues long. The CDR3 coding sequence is TGCGCCAGCAGCCAAGACACAGGAGCCTACGAGCAGTACTTC. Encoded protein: CASSQDTGAYEQYF.

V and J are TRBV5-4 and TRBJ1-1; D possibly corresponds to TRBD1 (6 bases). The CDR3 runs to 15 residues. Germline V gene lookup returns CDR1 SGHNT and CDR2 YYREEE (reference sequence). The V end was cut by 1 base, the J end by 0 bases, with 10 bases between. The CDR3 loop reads CASSLIGTLNTEAFF. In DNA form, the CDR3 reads TGTGCCAGCAGCTTGATCGGGACACTGAACACTGAAGCTTTCTTT.

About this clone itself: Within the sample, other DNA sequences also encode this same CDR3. CDR3 in amino acids: CASSLAAGTNTEAFF. CDR3 DNA sequence: TGTGCCAGCAGCTTAGCGGCAGGGACTAACACTGAAGCTTTCTTT. The chain recombines TRBV7-2 with TRBJ1-1, with D possibly matching TRBD1 (5 bases). Germline V gene lookup returns CDR1 SGHTA and CDR2 FQGNSA. The V gene lost 0 bases and the J gene lost 2 bases, with 10 bases spanning the gap. The CDR3 has 15 residues.

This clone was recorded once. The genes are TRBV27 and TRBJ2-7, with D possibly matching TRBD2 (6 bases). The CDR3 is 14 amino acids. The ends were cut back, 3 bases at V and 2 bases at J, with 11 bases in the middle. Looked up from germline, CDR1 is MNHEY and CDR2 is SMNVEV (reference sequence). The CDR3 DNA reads TGTGCCAGCAGTTTTGGCGGGGTTGCCTACGAGCAGTACTTC. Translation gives CASSFGGVAYEQYF.

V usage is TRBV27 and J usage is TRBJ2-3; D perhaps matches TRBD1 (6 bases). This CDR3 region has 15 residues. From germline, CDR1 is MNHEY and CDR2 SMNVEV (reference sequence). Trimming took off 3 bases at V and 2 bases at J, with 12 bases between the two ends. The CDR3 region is CASSFAGAHTDTQYF. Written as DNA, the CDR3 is TGTGCCAGCAGTTTTGCAGGGGCACACACAGATACGCAGTATTTT.

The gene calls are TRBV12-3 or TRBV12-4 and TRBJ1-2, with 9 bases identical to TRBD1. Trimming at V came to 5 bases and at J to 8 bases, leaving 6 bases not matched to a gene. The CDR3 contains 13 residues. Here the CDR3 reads CASSQGQGAGYTF. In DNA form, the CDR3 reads TGTGCCAGCAGTCAGGGACAGGGAGCAGGCTACACCTTC.

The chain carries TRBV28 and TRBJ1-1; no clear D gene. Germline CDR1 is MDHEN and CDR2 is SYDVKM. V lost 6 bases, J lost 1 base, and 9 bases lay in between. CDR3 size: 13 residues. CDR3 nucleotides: TGTGCCAGCAGCCGAAGCGGGAACACTGAAGCTTTCTTT. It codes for CASSRSGNTEAFF. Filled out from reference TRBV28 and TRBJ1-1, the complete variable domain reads DVKVTQSSRYLVKRTGEKVFLECVQDMDHENMFWYRQDPGLGLRLIYFSYDVKMKEKGDIPEGYSVSREKKERFSLILESASTNQTSMYLCASSRSGNTEAFFGQGTRLTVV.